One sample yielded the 21 T cell receptor beta chains listed below, sequenced in a study of regulatory T cells in long-lasting Graves disease (dated by TCRdb to about 2021). The library relied on multiplex PCR. Data came from an Illumina HiSeq 4000. TCR beta libraries were built with iRepertoire HTBI primers and Arm-PCR amplification of CDR3 regions. TCRdb ran its own pipeline on the public reads, namely fastp trimming at Q25 and MiXCR clone calling, and kept in-frame beta chains. Every entry covers one CDR3 protein and lists the most common genes and DNA from its rows. The sample records 310,000 or so distinct CDR3 sequences, 22% of which are singletons. Of the sample, roughly three fifths falls within the top ten clones. The time point label on this specimen signifies: persistent/refractory GD, antithyroid drugs over 5 years with positive TRAb. For both TCR sequencing and RNA sequencing, RNA was extracted from PBMCs in TRIzol.

Sequenced material: peripheral blood mononuclear cells (PBMCs), taken when the disease was refractory, from a patient treated with antithyroid drugs. Receptor source: a female donor with Graves disease.

The rearrangement joins TRBV9 to TRBJ2-3, with a weak D call TRBD1 (5 bases). This CDR3 has 16 residues. V lost 5 bases and J 4 bases, leaving 20 bases between the germline ends. From germline, CDR1 is SGDLS and CDR2 YYNGEE. In DNA, the CDR3 is TGTGCCAGCAGTTTAGGAGAAGGGGTGTTGTCAGATACGCAGTATTTT. Its translation is CASSLGEGVLSDTQYF. Full variable domain (missing parts from reference TRBV9 and TRBJ2-3): DSGVTQTPKHLITATGQRVTLRCSPRSGDLSVYWYQQSLDQGLQFLIQYYNGEERAKGNILERFSAQQFPDLHSELNLSSLELGDSALYFCASSLGEGVLSDTQYFGPGTRLTVL.

Details on this clonotype: A much more abundant neighbour one base away suggests this may be a read error. The chain couples TRBV5-5 to TRBJ1-6; unclear D gene. Germline V CDR1 and CDR2: SGHKS, YYEKEE (reference sequence). V was cut by 2 bases and J by 2 bases, with 14 bases left in between. The CDR3 consists of 17 residues. The DNA of the CDR3 is TGTGCCAGCAGCTTCGCCCCGAGCCGCGCCTATAATTCACCCCTCCACTTT. It translates to CASSFAPSRAYNSPLHF.

This clonotype was seen a few times. The rearrangement links TRBV28 to TRBJ2-2; unclear D gene. Germline CDR1 and CDR2: MDHEN and SYDVKM. CDR3 length: 17 amino acids. The V and J ends lost 8 bases and 1 base respectively, with 20 bases between them. As DNA, the CDR3 is TGTGCCAGCTGCCCGATCGGCAAAGGATGGAACACCGGGGAGCTGTTTTTT. Its protein is CASCPIGKGWNTGELFF.

This clonotype has a count of ten or more. This chain connects TRBV28 to TRBJ1-4; possible D gene TRBD1, 5 bases. Germline assignment: CDR1 MDHEN and CDR2 SYDVKM. Between the trimmed V and J ends, which lost 6 bases and 0 bases, there was a span of 11 bases. This CDR3 contains 15 residues. CDR3 coding DNA: TGTGCCAGCAGCACGGGGGGGGCAACTAATGAAAAACTGTTTTTT. It codes for CASSTGGATNEKLFF. Using reference TRBV28 and TRBJ1-4 for the parts outside the CDR3, the full variable domain is DVKVTQSSRYLVKRTGEKVFLECVQDMDHENMFWYRQDPGLGLRLIYFSYDVKMKEKGDIPEGYSVSREKKERFSLILESASTNQTSMYLCASSTGGATNEKLFFGSGTQLSVL.

This clonotype was counted ten times or more. The V and J genes are TRBV20-1 and TRBJ1-1; no clear D gene. CDR1 and CDR2 from the germline V gene are DFQATT and SNEGSKA (reference sequence). The germline V and J ends were trimmed by 2 bases and 8 bases, with 21 bases remaining between them. This CDR3 is built from 15 residues. The CDR3 DNA sequence: TGCAGTGCTAGATTAGAGGACGGGAGGGTAGGGGAAGCTTTCTTT. Residues: CSARLEDGRVGEAFF.

This clonotype came up many times. The rearrangement joins TRBV20-1 to TRBJ2-7, with D possibly TRBD2 on 6 matching bases. Germline V gene data show CDR1 as DFQATT and CDR2 as SNEGSKA (reference sequence). Trimming took 0 bases from V and 2 from J, leaving 14 bases between them. This CDR3 contains 15 residues. In DNA form, the CDR3 reads TGCAGTGCTAGAGACATCGGGAGAGGAACCTACGAGCAGTACTTC. This sequence encodes CSARDIGRGTYEQYF.

This chain connects TRBV3-2 to TRBJ1-2; the D call in the table, TRBD1, was not verified against the DNA. TRBV3-2 is assigned pseudogene status. This CDR3 has 17 residues. The CDR3 DNA reads as TGTGCCAGCAGCCAAAAAGAGGGGGGACCTAAACTCTACGGCTACACCTTC. Protein product: CASSQKEGGPKLYGYTF.

This clonotype has a handful of counts. The rearrangement joins TRBV29-1 to TRBJ2-7; 14 bases map to TRBD2. Trimming removed 6 bases from V and 4 bases from J; junction bases left unmatched: 2. This CDR3 has 13 residues. Germline CDR1 and CDR2: SQVTM and ANQGSEA. CDR3 in DNA: TGCAGCGTAGGGACTAGCGGGAGTTACGAGCAGTACTTC. Protein: CSVGTSGSYEQYF.

In regard to this clonotype: This CDR3 is missing its conserved last phenylalanine or tryptophan, likely due to a read error. V is TRBV3-1 and J is TRBJ2-5, with 10 bases identical to TRBD1. CDR3 length: 15 residues. Per the germline V gene, CDR1 is LGHDT and CDR2 is YNNKEL (reference sequence). The ends lost 1 base at V and 5 bases at J; junction bases unmatched: 4. CDR3 in amino acids: CASSQVGQGRETQYL. The CDR3 DNA reads as TGTGCCAGCAGCCAAGTGGGACAGGGGCGGGAGACCCAGTACCTC.

Ten or more counts support this clonotype. J is TRBJ2-7 and V is TRBV12-3 or TRBV12-4; TRBD1 agrees at 8 bases. This CDR3 is 12 amino acids long. Losses at the gene ends were 4 bases for V and 5 bases for J; bases not matched to a gene: 1. The CDR3 region is CASSYRGDEQYF. CDR3 DNA: TGTGCCAGCAGTTACAGGGGGGACGAGCAGTACTTC.

This sequence joins TRBV20-1 and TRBJ1-2, with D possibly being TRBD1 (6 bases). V lost 3 bases and J lost 3, with 11 bases in between. CDR1 is DFQATT, CDR2 SNEGSKA, per germline (reference sequence). The CDR3 length is 13 residues. In nucleotides, the CDR3 is TGCAGTGCTAGGCTACAGGGTGACTATGGCTACACCTTC. The encoded protein is CSARLQGDYGYTF.

This clonotype was seen many times. The CDR3 DNA reads TGTGCCAGCAGCCCCGGACTAGCGGGAGTGGATGAGCAGTACTTC. This encodes CASSPGLAGVDEQYF. The chain links TRBV7-9 to TRBJ2-7, with TRBD2 matching over 13 bases. Trimming at V came to 5 bases and at J to 7 bases, leaving 8 bases not matched to a gene. Germline values: CDR1 SEHNR, CDR2 FQNEAQ (reference sequence). The CDR3 runs to 15 residues.

This clonotype showed up just a few times. This chain uses TRBV19 with TRBJ1-1; TRBD1 matches at 7 bases. Germline CDR1 is LNHDA and CDR2 is SQIVND (reference sequence). The junction had 7 bases not matched to a gene; V was cut back by 6 bases and J by 6 bases. This CDR3 is 13 amino acids long. The CDR3 bases are TGTGCCAGTAGGCGACAGGGAGAGTCTGAAGCTTTCTTT. As protein: CASRRQGESEAFF.

The chain employs TRBV5-1 and TRBJ2-7; no clear D gene. There are 10 residues in the CDR3. V was clipped by 5 bases and J by 6 bases, with 6 bases between them. The V gene's germline CDR1 is SGHRS and CDR2 YFSETQ. The CDR3 is CASRRGEQYF. In DNA form, the CDR3 reads TGCGCCAGCAGGAGAGGCGAGCAGTACTTC.

The genes are TRBV5-1 and TRBJ2-5; D tentatively fits TRBD1 or TRBD2 (5 bases each). CDR3 length: 14 amino acids. V gave up 3 bases and J gave up 3 bases, with 12 bases separating them. Germline CDR1 and CDR2: SGHRS and YFSETQ. CDR3 protein: CASSWRLGEETQYF. The CDR3 region has the DNA TGCGCCAGCAGCTGGAGGCTAGGGGAAGAGACCCAGTACTTC.

The chain recombines TRBV5-1 with TRBJ2-2, with D unresolved. The CDR3 is made up of 15 amino acids. Per germline, CDR1 SGHRS and CDR2 YFSETQ. Deletions cut 0 bases from V and 0 bases from J, with 6 bases between. CDR3 sequence: CASSLAESNTGELFF. The CDR3 DNA reads TGCGCCAGCAGCTTGGCGGAATCGAACACCGGGGAGCTGTTTTTT.

This clonotype was recorded many times. This chain links TRBV28 with TRBJ1-2; D gene uncertain. The CDR3 contains 14 residues. Germline assignment: CDR1 MDHEN and CDR2 SYDVKM. V gave up 7 bases and J gave up 5 bases, with 17 bases separating them. The CDR3 sequence is CASTQGREVYGYTF. The CDR3 DNA sequence: TGTGCCAGCACCCAAGGAAGAGAAGTATATGGCTACACCTTC.

The chain links TRBV20-1 to TRBJ1-2, with D possibly matching TRBD1 (5 bases). The CDR3 runs to 13 residues. In germline, CDR1 is DFQATT, CDR2 SNEGSKA (reference sequence). V lost 0 bases and J lost 8, with 13 bases in between. The CDR3: CSARDGGTTGYTF. The CDR3 DNA follows: TGCAGTGCTAGAGATGGGGGAACGACCGGCTACACCTTC.

This clonotype was picked up many times. V gene TRBV12-3 or TRBV12-4 combines with J gene TRBJ2-2; D not resolved. The CDR3 consists of 14 residues. The V end lost 8 bases, the J end lost 0 bases, and 10 bases lay between the germline ends. The CDR3 nucleotides are TGTGCCAGCTCCCCCCTCGCGAACACCGGGGAGCTGTTTTTT. Translated: CASSPLANTGELFF.

This rearrangement joins TRBV5-1 to TRBJ2-2; tentatively, D is TRBD1 or TRBD2 (5 bases each). Per the germline V gene, CDR1 is SGHRS and CDR2 is YFSETQ. The CDR3 is made up of 17 amino acids. V gave up 1 base and J gave up 8 bases, with 21 bases separating them. The CDR3 reads CASSLLGPKVPGGELFF. CDR3 nucleotide sequence: TGCGCCAGCAGCTTGTTGGGACCAAAAGTCCCTGGAGGGGAGCTGTTTTTT.

This clonotype has a handful of counts. The chain couples TRBV20-1 to TRBJ2-7; 12 bases map to TRBD2. Looked up from germline, CDR1 is DFQATT and CDR2 is SNEGSKA (reference sequence). The CDR3 is 16 residues long. J was trimmed by 2 bases and V by 5 bases; bases with no gene match: 10. The CDR3 bases are TGCAGTGCTCAAGGTTTCTCTAGCGGGAGGGCCTACGAGCAGTACTTC. This codes for CSAQGFSSGRAYEQYF.